The entry that follows covers one T cell receptor beta chain sequence. This clone has a handful of counts. Its antigen is unknown. No base quality information exists; no much larger clone differs at one position. Participants in the prospective study were enrolled through a virtual design, were aged 18 to 89 years, and lived in fewer than 30 United States geographic areas. In the prospective study, cohorts were assigned on the basis of participant-reported clinical history obtained from a screening survey and a study questionnaire. Each participant in the prospective study had whole blood, serum and a nasopharyngeal or oropharyngeal swab collected by mobile phlebotomists. Additional blood draws and questionnaires over an approximately two-month period could optionally be provided by prospective study participants. Before DNA extraction, blood samples from the prospective study were shipped at room temperature or frozen.

The immunoSEQ Assay, a bias-controlled multiplex PCR, was used to amplify TCRbeta CDR3 regions from genomic DNA. The study's own analysis went as follows. The number of nucleated cells in each sample was estimated from the amplification of reference gene primers within the assay. Sequence reads were collapsed and filtered to measure the absolute abundance of every unique TCRbeta CDR3 rearrangement. Productive Simpson clonality was computed per sample as the square root of Simpson's diversity index over productive rearrangements. TCRdb limited this immuneACCESS table to in-frame rearrangements with V and J called. A share of clones is missing; checked studies link under half to unresolved V genes, and the rest is unexplained. V and J calls and clone size come straight from that table; D and trimming were deduced from the DNA. The table for this sample lists under 350,000 clones; 70% to 90% of them were counted only once. The ten largest clones represent roughly 4% of the sample.

CDR1 is given as SGHDT and CDR2 as YYEEEE, both from the germline V gene. Counted from cysteine to phenylalanine, this CDR3 has 13 amino acids. Only the CDR3 region is kept as DNA, spanning 39 bases read in frame from base 1. Clipping removes 4 bases from V and 4 bases from J, with 3 as the unmatched junction base count. This record belongs to a study of blood T cell repertoires in COVID-19 (dated by TCRdb to between 2020 and 2021). Study-wide context: Collaborator samples came from the United States, Italy and Spain and covered acute and convalescent phases of COVID-19. The prospective study material was composed of cDNA or gDNA derived from T cells, B-cell-depleted T cells, or PBMCs. Deeply sampled blood TCRbeta repertoires from subjects exposed to, actively infected with, or recovered from COVID-19 were included in the dataset. A freely available public database, intended as a resource for researchers studying the immune response to SARS-CoV-2, is where the repertoires were released. Samples were obtained from the ongoing ImmuneRACE study (first 160 participants) and from 1,200 or so subjects provided by 6 global collaborators. Sample metadata almost always included a de-identified subject ID, COVID-19 status, age in years and sex. Where available, HLA class I and class II types were obtained from metadata supplied by the sample provider rather than from assay-based typing.

What the research found in general, with its limitations: How much clinical and demographic metadata was included differed by source and by participant, and the metadata was provided uncurated.

The TCR sequence derives from a woman in her thirties or forties with acute COVID-19. The chain employs TRBV5-6 and TRBJ1-2, and TRBD1 matches 8 of the central bases. Sequencing input: PBMCs or T cells enriched from blood (not recorded which). The bases read TGTGCCAGCAGCACAGGACAGGGCTATGGCTACACCTTC. The resulting protein is CASSTGQGYGYTF. The CDR3, completed at both ends by the reference TRBV5-6 and TRBJ1-2 genes, gives the full variable domain DAGVTQSPTHLIKTRGQQVTLRCSPKSGHDTVSWYQQALGQGPQFIFQYYEEEERQRGNFPDRFSGHQFPNYSSELNVNALLLGDSALYLCASSTGQGYGYTFGSGTRLTVV.